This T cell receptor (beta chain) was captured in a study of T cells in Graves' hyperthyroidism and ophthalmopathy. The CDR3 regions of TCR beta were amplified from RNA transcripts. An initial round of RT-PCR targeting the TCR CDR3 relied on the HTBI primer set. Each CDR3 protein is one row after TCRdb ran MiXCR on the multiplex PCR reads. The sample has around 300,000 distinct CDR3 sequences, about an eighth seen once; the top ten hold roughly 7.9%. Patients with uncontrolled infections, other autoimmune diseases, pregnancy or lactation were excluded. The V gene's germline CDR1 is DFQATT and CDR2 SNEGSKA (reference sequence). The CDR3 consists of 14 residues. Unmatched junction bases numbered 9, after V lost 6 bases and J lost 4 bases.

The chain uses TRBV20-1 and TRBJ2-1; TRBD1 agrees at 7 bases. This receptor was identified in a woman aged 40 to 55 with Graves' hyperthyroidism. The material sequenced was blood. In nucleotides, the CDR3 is TGCAGTGCCTATGGACCGGGACAGTACAATGAGCAGTTCTTC. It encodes CSAYGPGQYNEQFF.